Shown below are 32 T cell receptor beta chains from a single sample sequenced in a study of read filtering for tumor transcriptome and immune sequencing. This library used 300 to 500 ng RNA and molecular barcoded adaptors spanning alpha/delta and beta/gamma chains. A single record per CDR3 protein comes from TCRdb applying MiXCR to the reads. The sample shows about 27,000 distinct CDR3 sequences, 13% to 15% of them seen only once. The sample comprised a population of CD138-negative cells sorted from bone marrow. Every receptor here comes from a donor at least 40 years old with multiple myeloma.

This clonotype was counted at least ten times. This sequence joins TRBV13 and TRBJ2-1; 10 bases align to TRBD2. The ends lost 4 bases at V and 4 bases at J; junction bases unmatched: 19. Germline loops: CDR1 PRHDT, CDR2 FYEKMQ (reference sequence). The CDR3 extends over 20 amino acids. CDR3 sequence (DNA): TGTGCCAGCAGCTCTTACCTTCCTCTAGCGGGAGCCCCTATTTACAATGAGCAGTTCTTC. Its protein is CASSSYLPLAGAPIYNEQFF.

In regard to this clonotype: Just one base apart from a much larger clone, this may be a read error. This chain joins TRBV6-2 or TRBV6-3 and TRBJ2-7, with 11 bases that match TRBD2. The V and J ends lost 7 bases and 5 bases, in that order; junction bases with no gene match: 4. Germline lookup yields CDR1 MNHEY and CDR2 SVGEGT. The CDR3 has 13 amino acids. CDR3 nucleotides: TGTGCCAGCAAGACTAGCGGGATCCACGAGCAGTACTTC. This codes for CASKTSGIHEQYF.

The sample holds many counts of this clonotype. The chain recombines TRBV3-1 with TRBJ2-7, with D hard to call. The CDR3 spans 13 residues. Germline values: CDR1 LGHDT, CDR2 YNNKEL (reference sequence). V dropped 0 bases and J dropped 3 bases, with 6 bases sitting between them. The CDR3 loop is CASSQEPSYEQYF. In nucleotides, the CDR3 is TGTGCCAGCAGCCAAGAACCTAGCTACGAGCAGTACTTC.

J is TRBJ1-3 and V is TRBV21-1. TRBV21-1 is a pseudogene locus. CDR3 length: 15 residues. CDR3 in DNA: TGCGCCAGCAGCAATGGAAGGAGCTCTGGAAGCACCATATATTTT. It yields the protein CASSNGRSSGSTIYF.

This clonotype was seen a handful of times. A much bigger clone sits one base away, suggesting this may be a read error. This chain links TRBV29-1 with TRBJ2-7; the match to TRBD2 covers 10 bases. The CDR3 contains 14 residues. In germline, CDR1 is SQVTM, CDR2 ANQGSEA. The CDR3 DNA reads TGCAGCGTCCGTCGGCCTAGCGGGGGTTACGGGCAGTACTTC. It encodes CSVRRPSGGYGQYF.

Points on this clonotype: The junction and the germline gene differ at one end; a read error may be behind it. CDR3 nucleotides: TGTGCCATCAGTGAGCCAGGACAGGGCAATCAGCCCCAGCATTTT. This gives the protein CAISEPGQGNQPQHF. The gene calls are TRBV6-1 and TRBJ1-5; 7 bases line up with TRBD1. The CDR3 consists of 15 residues. CDR1 and CDR2 (germline): MNHNS, SASEGT.

This clonotype has at least ten counts. The V and J genes are TRBV20-1 and TRBJ2-1; D is unclear. Trimming removed 5 bases from V and 6 bases from J, with 14 bases in between. Germline loops: CDR1 DFQATT, CDR2 SNEGSKA (reference sequence). The CDR3 is 13 residues long. The CDR3 is CSAFRDEANEQFF. The CDR3 DNA reads as TGCAGTGCTTTCCGCGACGAGGCCAATGAGCAGTTCTTC.

This clonotype was picked up many times. Since the CDR3 does not end with the conserved phenylalanine or tryptophan, this likely comes from a read error. No DNA is shown, since the ends of the CDR3 on it are uncertain; the CDR3 is the one TCRdb lists. This chain joins TRBV7-9 and TRBJ2-1; the table's D gene call, TRBD1, was not cross checked with the DNA. The CDR3 adds up to 15 amino acids, both ends counted. The germline V gene has CDR1 SEHNR and CDR2 FQNEAQ (reference sequence). CDR3 protein: CASSPLDQGAFDLTV.

As regards this clonotype: A far larger clone differs by one base, so this is likely a read error. The gene calls are TRBV7-6 and TRBJ2-1; no clear D. The V gene's germline CDR1 is SGHVS and CDR2 FNYEAQ. This CDR3 contains 14 residues. For the CDR3, the DNA is TGTGCCAGCAGTCCCGGGCCTGCCTACAATGAGCGGTTCTTC. This codes for CASSPGPAYNERFF.

This clonotype has ten or more counts. CDR3 amino acids: CAISVRTGSYNEQFF. The CDR3 DNA sequence: TGTGCCATCAGTGTACGGACAGGATCCTACAATGAGCAGTTCTTC. This chain joins TRBV10-3 and TRBJ2-1, with 7 bases identical to TRBD1. CDR1 is ENHRY, CDR2 SYGVKD, per germline. CDR3 length equals 15 residues. V was clipped by 4 bases and J by 1 base; unmatched bases: 4.

This clonotype was observed many times. The genes are TRBV28 and TRBJ1-5, with D unclear. Germline CDR1 is MDHEN and CDR2 is SYDVKM. The CDR3 totals 13 residues. V shed 5 bases and J shed 4 bases, with 9 bases lying between them. As DNA, the CDR3 is TGTGCCAGCAGTCGTACCGTTAATCAGCCCCAGCATTTT. Translating it yields CASSRTVNQPQHF.

A remark on this clonotype: A much larger clonotype is one base distant, so this may be a read error. The V gene is TRBV2, the J gene TRBJ2-1; possible D gene TRBD2, 5 bases. Per germline, CDR1 SNHLY and CDR2 FYNNEI. CDR3 length: 16 amino acids. CDR3 coding DNA: TGTGCCAGCAGCGCTCATTTGGACTCGGACTTCAATGAGCAGCTCTTC. It codes for CASSAHLDSDFNEQLF.

Many counts were recorded for this clonotype. The rearrangement uses TRBV30 and TRBJ1-4, with D uncertain. The CDR3 extends over 16 amino acids. The germline gives CDR1 GTSNPN, CDR2 SVGIG (reference sequence). Trimming stripped 0 bases from V and 7 bases from J, with 18 bases between. CDR3 region: CAWSVDLVGGGEKLFF. The CDR3 DNA reads TGTGCCTGGAGTGTGGACCTGGTGGGAGGCGGTGAAAAACTGTTTTTT.

This clonotype was seen repeatedly, ten times or more. The chain joins TRBV20-1 to TRBJ2-3, with 8 bases matching TRBD2. The length of the CDR3 is 22 residues. Per the germline V gene, CDR1 is DFQATT and CDR2 is SNEGSKA (reference sequence). V lost 3 bases, J lost 1 base, and 27 bases stayed unmatched. The CDR3: CSARGYFGGRGLAKVRTDTQYF. The CDR3 region has the DNA TGCAGTGCTAGGGGTTATTTTGGGGGGCGAGGACTAGCCAAGGTCCGCACAGATACGCAGTATTTT.

A remark on this clonotype: A much larger clone differs from this one at a single base, so this may be a read error. The rearrangement links TRBV6-2 or TRBV6-3 to TRBJ2-7, with D possibly matching TRBD1 (6 bases). The CDR3 contains 14 residues. Looked up from germline, CDR1 is MNHEY and CDR2 is SVGEGT. V was shortened by 7 bases and J by 6 bases, with 19 bases between the two germline ends. CDR3 bases: TGTGCCAGCAAAAACACGGCGGACAGCTGCGAGCAGTACTTC. Its translation: CASKNTADSCEQYF.

This clonotype has a count of ten or more. The DNA of the CDR3 is TGTGCCAGCAGTTACTCTGTGGGCGAGACTGAAGCTTTCTTT. Amino acids: CASSYSVGETEAFF. The rearrangement uses TRBV6-5 and TRBJ1-1; D unclear. The V and J ends lost 0 bases and 5 bases respectively, with 10 bases between them. The CDR3 contains 14 residues. In germline, CDR1 is MNHEY, CDR2 SVGAGI.

This clonotype showed up many times. This rearrangement joins TRBV2 to TRBJ1-1; D might be TRBD1 (5 bases). The CDR3 length is 15 residues. V was shortened by 6 bases and J by 3 bases, with 17 bases between the two germline ends. Germline CDR1 reads SNHLY; CDR2 reads FYNNEI. The CDR3: CASRAPGRKDTEAFF. The CDR3 DNA reads TGTGCCAGCAGAGCTCCGGGACGGAAAGACACTGAAGCTTTCTTT.

This clonotype has at least ten counts. The chain recombines TRBV7-9 with TRBJ2-3; D remains unclear. CDR3 size: 14 residues. Trimming pared 5 bases from V and 0 bases from J, leaving 9 bases between. CDR1 and CDR2 (germline): SEHNR, FQNEAQ (reference sequence). The CDR3 bases are TGTGCCAGCAGCAAAATGACTAGCACAGATACGCAGTATTTT. Translation gives CASSKMTSTDTQYF. Complete variable domain (other parts from reference TRBV7-9 and TRBJ2-3): DTGVSQNPRHKITKRGQNVTFRCDPISEHNRLYWYRQTLGQGPEFLTYFQNEAQLEKSRLLSDRFSAERPKGSFSTLEIQRTEQGDSAMYLCASSKMTSTDTQYFGPGTRLTVL.

This clonotype was counted many times. This chain links TRBV11-2 with TRBJ2-3, with 7 bases fitting TRBD1. The CDR3 covers 15 residues. J was trimmed by 2 bases and V by 5 bases; bases with no gene match: 7. CDR1 SGHAT and CDR2 FQNNGV come from the germline V gene. CDR3 coding DNA: TGTGCCAGCAGCCTCCGGGACAGAGTCACAGATACGCAGTATTTT. Protein sequence: CASSLRDRVTDTQYF.

Remarks on this clonotype: This sequence is one base from a far larger clone and is likely a read error. This chain joins TRBV7-6 and TRBJ2-2; D is possibly TRBD2 (6 bases). Germline values: CDR1 SGHVS, CDR2 FNYEAQ. This CDR3 has 13 amino acids. Deletions cut 3 bases from V and 7 bases from J, with 9 bases between. As DNA, the CDR3 is TGTGCCAGCAGCTTGCCTAGCGTCGGGGAGCTGTTTTTT. The encoded protein is CASSLPSVGELFF.

This clonotype was seen only a few times. The gene calls are TRBV14 and TRBJ1-1, with D possibly TRBD1 on 5 matching bases. Trimming took off 0 bases at V and 6 bases at J, with 17 bases between the two ends. CDR1 is SGHDN and CDR2 is FVKESK in the germline V gene. The CDR3 extends over 16 amino acids. The CDR3 DNA is TGTGCCAGCAGCCAAGATATTGGGGGTCGACCCCCTGAAGCTTTCTTT. This gives the protein CASSQDIGGRPPEAFF.

This clonotype was recorded many times. The rearrangement links TRBV12-3 or TRBV12-4 to TRBJ2-5; 10 bases align to TRBD1. The CDR3 loop spans 14 amino acids. Losses at the gene ends were 8 bases for V and 5 bases for J; bases not matched to a gene: 8. The CDR3 protein is CASGQGDGWETQYF. The CDR3 DNA reads TGTGCCAGCGGACAGGGGGACGGGTGGGAGACCCAGTACTTC.

At least ten counts were recorded for this clonotype. The chain recombines TRBV10-3 with TRBJ2-2; 10 bases map to TRBD1. Germline trimming cut 10 bases from V and 7 bases from J; bases unmatched to any gene: 12. This CDR3 contains 15 residues. Germline V gene lookup returns CDR1 ENHRY and CDR2 SYGVKD. The CDR3 sequence is CASERTGGDGGELFF. CDR3 coding DNA: TGTGCCAGCGAACGGACAGGGGGTGATGGCGGGGAGCTGTTTTTT.

This clonotype was detected many times. The CDR3 spells CASSYPGTSGSVYEQYF. The CDR3 coding sequence is TGTGCCAGCAGTTACCCCGGGACTAGCGGATCCGTCTACGAGCAGTACTTC. The chain uses TRBV6-2 or TRBV6-3 and TRBJ2-7, with TRBD2 matching over 11 bases. With 2 bases clipped from V and 3 bases from J, the junction kept 9 bases outside the gene matches. This CDR3 has 17 residues. The V gene's germline CDR1 is MNHEY and CDR2 SVGEGT.

This clonotype was counted at least ten times. V is TRBV2 and J is TRBJ2-5; 7 positions match TRBD2. Germline assignment: CDR1 SNHLY and CDR2 FYNNEI. This CDR3 contains 14 residues. CDR3 loop: CASSDSEGGETQYF. The CDR3 nucleotides read TGTGCTAGTAGTGATTCCGAGGGAGGGGAGACCCAGTACTTC. The whole variable domain, filled in from reference TRBV2 and TRBJ2-5, reads EPEVTQTPSHQVTQMGQEVILRCVPISNHLYFYWYRQILGQKVEFLVSFYNNEISEKSEIFDDQFSVERPDGSNFTLKIRSTKLEDSAMYFCASSDSEGGETQYFGPGTRLLVL.

This clonotype came up many times. The J gene is TRBJ2-6, the V gene TRBV19; the D is unclear. Germline V CDR1 and CDR2: LNHDA, SQIVND (reference sequence). The V gene lost 7 bases and the J gene lost 4 bases, with 17 bases spanning the gap. This CDR3 has 16 amino acids. Here the CDR3 DNA reads TGTGCCAGTAACCCGGGTCTCAAATCCGGGGCCAACGTCCTGACTTTC. This sequence encodes CASNPGLKSGANVLTF.

In regard to this clonotype: A far larger clone is just one base off, so this is likely a read error. Lacking the conserved final phenylalanine or tryptophan, this CDR3 likely reflects a read error. The CDR3 nucleotides read TGTGCCAGCAGCTTAGGGGGCGCGGGTCAGCCCCAGCATTCT. It translates to CASSLGGAGQPQHS. The chain joins TRBV11-2 to TRBJ1-5; TRBD1 is a possible D gene (5 bases). The CDR3 totals 14 residues. V was trimmed by 1 base and J by 6 bases, leaving 10 bases between them. Germline V gives CDR1 SGHAT, CDR2 FQNNGV.

Comments on this clonotype: This sequence may be a read error, since a much larger clone differs from it by one base. The CDR3 here is CSATNRAPNTVAFF. CDR3 nucleotide sequence: TGCAGTGCTACTAACAGGGCACCGAACACTGTAGCTTTCTTT. The chain has TRBV20-1 and TRBJ1-1; TRBD1 is a possible D gene (6 bases). The CDR3 sequence is 14 residues long. Germline CDR1 is DFQATT and CDR2 is SNEGSKA (reference sequence).

Many counts were recorded for this clonotype. The chain uses TRBV18 and TRBJ1-5, with unresolved D. CDR1 and CDR2 from the germline V gene are KGHSH and LQKENI. Trimming removed 1 base at V and 5 bases at J, with 12 bases between. The CDR3 length is 15 residues. The CDR3 reads CASSPRAMTDQPQHF. The CDR3, as DNA: TGTGCCAGCTCACCACGGGCGATGACGGATCAGCCCCAGCATTTT.

This clonotype was seen at least ten times. This chain uses TRBV7-8 with TRBJ1-6; D remains unclear. V was pared by 1 base and J by 8 bases, with 18 bases between. The CDR3 has 17 amino acids. From germline, CDR1 is SGHVS and CDR2 FQNEAQ. CDR3 DNA: TGTGCCAGCAGCTTAGTCCCAACCCGCAGCACTGATTCACCCCTCCACTTT. Amino acids: CASSLVPTRSTDSPLHF.

The sample holds many counts of this clonotype. The chain links TRBV6-2 or TRBV6-3 to TRBJ2-7; 8 bases align to TRBD2. Germline lookup yields CDR1 MNHEY and CDR2 SVGEGT. The length of the CDR3 is 14 residues. Trimming removed 4 bases from V and 3 bases from J; junction bases left unmatched: 5. The CDR3 here is CASSSPGTSYEQYF. The DNA for the CDR3 is TGTGCCAGCAGTTCGCCCGGGACTAGCTACGAGCAGTACTTC.

This clonotype was seen repeatedly, ten times or more. The chain couples TRBV7-3 to TRBJ2-1; D is ambiguous. This CDR3 has 13 amino acids. Germline CDR1 is SGHTA and CDR2 is FQGTGA. Trimming left V 2 bases short and J 5 bases short, with 7 bases between. In DNA form, the CDR3 reads TGTGCCAGCAGCTTAGGTGGTCACAATGAGCAGTTCTTC. It codes for CASSLGGHNEQFF.